This TCR beta chain was captured by sequencing in a study of response to subunit inactivated influenza vaccine. This clonotype was counted a few times. Its antigen is unknown. CDR1 MNHEY and CDR2 SVGAGI come from the germline V gene. The CDR3 has 15 residues. The V and J ends lost 0 bases and 4 bases respectively, with 10 bases between them. TCRdb passed the RT-PCR reads through MiXCR, listing each CDR3 protein once. The sample records 500,000 or so distinct CDR3 sequences, 15% to 20% being singletons. The study, taken as a whole, reports: Each seasonal influenza vaccination, the authors suggested, recruits few new T cells.

The sequenced sample was CD4+ T cells sorted from PBMCs, obtained less than 30 months after vaccination. The receptor was derived from a man between 45 and 75 years old who received an inactivated influenza vaccine. This rearrangement joins TRBV6-5 to TRBJ2-1, with D tentatively TRBD2 (6 bases). The DNA of the CDR3 is TGTGCCAGCAGTTACTCTGCGGGAAGATACAATGAGCAGTTCTTC. Its translation is CASSYSAGRYNEQFF.